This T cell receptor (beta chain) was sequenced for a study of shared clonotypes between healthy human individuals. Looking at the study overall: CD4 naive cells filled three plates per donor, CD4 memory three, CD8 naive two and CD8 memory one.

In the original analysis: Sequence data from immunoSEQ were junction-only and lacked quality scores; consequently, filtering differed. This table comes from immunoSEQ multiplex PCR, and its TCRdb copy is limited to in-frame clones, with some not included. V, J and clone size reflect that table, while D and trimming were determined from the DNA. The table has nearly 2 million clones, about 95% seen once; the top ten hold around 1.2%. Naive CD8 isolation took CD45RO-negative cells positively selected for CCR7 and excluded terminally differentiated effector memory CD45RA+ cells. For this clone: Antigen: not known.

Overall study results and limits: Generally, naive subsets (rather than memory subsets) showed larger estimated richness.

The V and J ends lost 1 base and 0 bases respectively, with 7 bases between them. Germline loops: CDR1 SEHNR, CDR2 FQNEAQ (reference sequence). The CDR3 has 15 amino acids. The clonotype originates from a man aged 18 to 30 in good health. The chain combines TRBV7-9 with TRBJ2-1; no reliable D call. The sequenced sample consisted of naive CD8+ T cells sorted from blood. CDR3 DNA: TGTGCCAGCAGCTTAGGGCTTAGCTCCTACAATGAGCAGTTCTTC. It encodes CASSLGLSSYNEQFF.